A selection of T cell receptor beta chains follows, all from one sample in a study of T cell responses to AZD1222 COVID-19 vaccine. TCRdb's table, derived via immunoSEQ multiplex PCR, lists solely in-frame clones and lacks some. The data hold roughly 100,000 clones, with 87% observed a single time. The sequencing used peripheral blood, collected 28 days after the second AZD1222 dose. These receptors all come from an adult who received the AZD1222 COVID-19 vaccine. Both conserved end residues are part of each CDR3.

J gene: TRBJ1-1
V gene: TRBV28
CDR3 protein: CASRQEVGQGNTEAFF

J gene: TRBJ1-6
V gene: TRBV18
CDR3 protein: CASSQNTGNSPLHF

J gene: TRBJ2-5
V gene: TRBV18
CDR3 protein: CASSPIYRVRTADRETQYF

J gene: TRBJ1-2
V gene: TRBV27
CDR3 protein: CASSPGGVGQGRYGYTF

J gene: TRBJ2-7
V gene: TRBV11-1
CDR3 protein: CASSLVTRRNEQYF

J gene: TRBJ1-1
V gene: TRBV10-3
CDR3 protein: CAISGGPNTEAFF

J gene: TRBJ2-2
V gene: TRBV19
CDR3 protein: CASSRLRDGYTGELFF

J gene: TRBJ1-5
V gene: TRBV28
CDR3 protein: CASSLWTGSGYQPQHF

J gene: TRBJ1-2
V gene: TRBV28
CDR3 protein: CASSFNRANYGYTF

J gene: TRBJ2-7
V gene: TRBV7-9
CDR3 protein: CASSFSGSSYEQYF

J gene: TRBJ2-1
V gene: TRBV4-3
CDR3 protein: CASSLYHGSGTFPYNEQFF

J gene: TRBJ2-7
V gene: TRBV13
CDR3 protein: CASSYGQVNYEQYF

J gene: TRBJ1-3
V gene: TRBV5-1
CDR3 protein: CASSLEGRLDTIYF

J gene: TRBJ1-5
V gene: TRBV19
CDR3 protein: CASSSGQNSNQPQHF